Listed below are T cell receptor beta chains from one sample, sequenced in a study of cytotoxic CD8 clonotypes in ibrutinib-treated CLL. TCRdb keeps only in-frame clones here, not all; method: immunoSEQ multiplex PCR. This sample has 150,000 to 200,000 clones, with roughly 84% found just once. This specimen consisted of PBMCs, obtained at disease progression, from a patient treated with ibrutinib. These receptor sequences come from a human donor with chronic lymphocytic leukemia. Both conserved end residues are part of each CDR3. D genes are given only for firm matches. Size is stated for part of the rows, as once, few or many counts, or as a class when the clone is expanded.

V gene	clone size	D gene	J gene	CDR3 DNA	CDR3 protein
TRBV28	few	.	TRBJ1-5	TGTGCCAGCAGTCTATCCCCCCCGACTGGTCAGCCCCAGCATTTT	CASSLSPPTGQPQHF
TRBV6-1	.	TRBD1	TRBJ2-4	TGTGCCAGCAGTGGATGGACAGGGGTTAACATTCAGTACTTC	CASSGWTGVNIQYF
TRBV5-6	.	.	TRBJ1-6	TGTGCCAGCAGCTTGGTGGCAGGGCTTCGGAATTCACCCCTCCACTTT	CASSLVAGLRNSPLHF
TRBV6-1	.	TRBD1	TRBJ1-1	TGTGCCAGCACCGGGACAGGGGACACTGAAGCTTTCTTT	CASTGTGDTEAFF
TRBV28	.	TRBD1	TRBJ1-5	TGTGCCAGCAGTTTGGGAGGTTCAGGGACAGGTCAGCCCCAGCATTTT	CASSLGGSGTGQPQHF
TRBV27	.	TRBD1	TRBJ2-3	TGTGCCAGCAGTTACCGACAGGGGGACGGCACAGATACGCAGTATTTT	CASSYRQGDGTDTQYF
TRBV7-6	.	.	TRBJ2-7	TGTGCCAGCAGCTTAGCGCCCTTACTATACGGGCATGAGCAGTACTTC	CASSLAPLLYGHEQYF
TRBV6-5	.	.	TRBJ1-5	TGTGCCAGCAGTTACACCCTTAGCAATCAGCCCCAGCATTTT	CASSYTLSNQPQHF
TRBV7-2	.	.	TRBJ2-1	TGTGCCAGCAGCTCCAAGACGTTTTCGTCCTACAATGAGCAGTTCTTC	CASSSKTFSSYNEQFF
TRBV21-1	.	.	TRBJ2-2	TGTGCCAGCAGCAAAGATTACAAGGGGGCGAACACCGGGGAGCTGTTTTTT	CASSKDYKGANTGELFF
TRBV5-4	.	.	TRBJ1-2	TGTGCCAGCAGCTTGGGTGACAACTCCCGAAACTATGGCTACACCTTC	CASSLGDNSRNYGYTF
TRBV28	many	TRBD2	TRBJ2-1	TGTGCCAGCAGTTTGCTGAGAGCGGGAGTGCCTCGTGAGCAGTTCTTC	CASSLLRAGVPREQFF
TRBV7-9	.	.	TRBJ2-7	TGTGCCAGCAGCTTTGGTGATTACGAGCAGTACTTC	CASSFGDYEQYF
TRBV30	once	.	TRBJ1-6	TGTGCCTGGAGTACCAATAATTCACCCCTCCACTTT	CAWSTNNSPLHF
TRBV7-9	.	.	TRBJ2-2	TGTGCCAGCAGCTTAGGGCAGGGGCCGGAAGGGGAGCTGTTTTTT	CASSLGQGPEGELFF
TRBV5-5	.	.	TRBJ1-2	TGTGCCAGCAGCCCCACGGGACCCCGGGCTAACTATGGCTACACCTTC	CASSPTGPRANYGYTF
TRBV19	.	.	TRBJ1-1	TGTGCCAGTGCACTTGACCGAGGGGGGTCTGAAGCTTTCTTT	CASALDRGGSEAFF
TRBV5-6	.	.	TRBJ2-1	TGTGCCAGCAGCCTGCGGGGTGAGCAGTTCTTC	CASSLRGEQFF
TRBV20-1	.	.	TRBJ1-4	TGCAGTCCTGCAACTAATGAAAAACTGTTTTTT	CSPATNEKLFF
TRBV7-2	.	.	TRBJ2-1	TGTGCCACCCTACGACCGGGACTCCGCTACAATGAGCAGTTCTTC	CATLRPGLRYNEQFF
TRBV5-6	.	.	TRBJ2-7	TGTGCCAGCAGCTTGGTAGGCCCAACGGGAGAGCAGTACTTC	CASSLVGPTGEQYF
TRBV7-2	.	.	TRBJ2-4	TGTGCCAGCAGCTCCCCAGCGCGCAAAAACATTCAGTACTTC	CASSSPARKNIQYF
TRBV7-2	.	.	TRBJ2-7	TGTGCCAGCAGCGGTCCCAGGGTACCGGCAGGCGAGCAGTACTTC	CASSGPRVPAGEQYF